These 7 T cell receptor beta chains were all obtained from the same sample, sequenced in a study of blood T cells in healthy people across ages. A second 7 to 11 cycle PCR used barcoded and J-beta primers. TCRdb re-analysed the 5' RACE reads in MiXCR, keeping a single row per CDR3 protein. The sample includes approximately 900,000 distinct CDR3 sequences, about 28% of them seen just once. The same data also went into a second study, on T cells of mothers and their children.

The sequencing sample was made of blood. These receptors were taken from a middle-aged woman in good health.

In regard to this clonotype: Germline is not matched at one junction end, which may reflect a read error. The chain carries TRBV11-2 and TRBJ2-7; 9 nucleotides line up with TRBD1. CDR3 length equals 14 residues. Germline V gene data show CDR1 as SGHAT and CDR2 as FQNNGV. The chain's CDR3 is CAGSPVTGGYEQYF. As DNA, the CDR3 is TGTGCCGGCAGCCCCGTGACAGGGGGCTACGAGCAGTACTTC.

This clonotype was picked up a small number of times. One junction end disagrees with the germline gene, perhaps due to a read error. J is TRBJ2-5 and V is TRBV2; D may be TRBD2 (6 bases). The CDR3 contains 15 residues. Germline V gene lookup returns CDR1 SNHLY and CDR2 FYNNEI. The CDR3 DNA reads TGTGCCAGCAGTTTATCGGGACTCCGGCAAGGGACCCAGTACTTC. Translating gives CASSLSGLRQGTQYF.

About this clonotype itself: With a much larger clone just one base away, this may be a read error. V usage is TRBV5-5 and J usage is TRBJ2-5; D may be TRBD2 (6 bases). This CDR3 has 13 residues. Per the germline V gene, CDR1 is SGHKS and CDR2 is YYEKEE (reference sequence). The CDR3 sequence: CANSRGDQETQYF. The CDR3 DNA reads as TGTGCCAACAGCCGCGGGGACCAAGAGACCCAGTACTTC.

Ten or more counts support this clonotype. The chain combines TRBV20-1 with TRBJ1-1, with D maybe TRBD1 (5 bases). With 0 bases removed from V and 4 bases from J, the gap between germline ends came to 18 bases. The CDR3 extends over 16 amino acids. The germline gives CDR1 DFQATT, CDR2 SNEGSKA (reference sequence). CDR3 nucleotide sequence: TGCAGTGCTAGAGATCGCGGGTCGGGGGTTGCCACTGAAGCTTTCTTT. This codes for CSARDRGSGVATEAFF.

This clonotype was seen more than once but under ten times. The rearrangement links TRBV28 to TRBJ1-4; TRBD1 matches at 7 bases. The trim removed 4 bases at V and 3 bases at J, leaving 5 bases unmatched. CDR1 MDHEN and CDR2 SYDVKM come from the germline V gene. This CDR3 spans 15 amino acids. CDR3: CASSWQGVSNEKLFF. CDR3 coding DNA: TGTGCCAGCAGTTGGCAGGGGGTGTCTAATGAAAAACTGTTTTTT.

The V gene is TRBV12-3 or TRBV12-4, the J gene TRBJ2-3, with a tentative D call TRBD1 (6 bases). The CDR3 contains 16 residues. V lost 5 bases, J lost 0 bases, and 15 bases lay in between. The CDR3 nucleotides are TGTGCCAGCAGTAAAGGGCACAGGGTGAGCACAGATACGCAGTATTTT. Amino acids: CASSKGHRVSTDTQYF.

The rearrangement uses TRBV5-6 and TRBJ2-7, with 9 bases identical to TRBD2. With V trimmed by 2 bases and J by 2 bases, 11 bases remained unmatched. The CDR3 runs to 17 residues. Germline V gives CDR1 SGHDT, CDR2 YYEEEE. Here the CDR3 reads CASSFRGPSGVTYEQYF. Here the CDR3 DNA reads TGTGCCAGCAGCTTCCGAGGCCCTAGCGGGGTGACCTACGAGCAGTACTTC.